The clone carrying this TCR beta chain came up once. Recruited during active infection, patients (from Seattle) were subsequently followed longitudinally. This sample is part of a study of blood T cell repertoires in COVID-19. The method was immunoSEQ multiplex PCR; TCRdb's version includes in-frame clones alone and lacks a portion of them. This sample has about 210,000 clones; roughly 80% occur once, and the top ten carry 0.9% to 0.95%. There are 15 residues in the CDR3. CDR1 is MDHEN and CDR2 is SYDVKM in the germline V gene. Trimming took 7 bases from V and 7 from J, leaving 20 bases between them. The chain links TRBV28 to TRBJ2-1, with D tentatively TRBD2 (5 bases). The origin of this receptor is a man aged 55 to 69 with COVID-19, enrolled during active disease. The sample comprised peripheral blood. CDR3 loop: CASILNPRRTNEQFF. The DNA of the CDR3 is TGTGCCAGCATCCTAAATCCCCGCAGGACTAATGAGCAGTTCTTC.